The 30 T cell receptor beta chains given below trace back to one sample, sequenced in a study of long-term antiretroviral therapy in people with HIV. Researchers report immunoSEQ v3.0 was run at survey level. Using immunoSEQ multiplex PCR, the repertoire was profiled, and TCRdb retains in-frame clones only, with some absent. The profile shows tens of thousands of clones, 80% to 90% of them singletons. The sample in question was unsorted PBMCs, obtained 0.8 years before starting antiretroviral therapy. The receptor source for this set is a man aged 18-30 years with HIV.

The chain has TRBV6-5 and TRBJ2-7, with D tentatively TRBD2 (6 bases). V lost 2 bases, J lost 3 bases, and 17 bases lay in between. The CDR3 contains 16 residues. Germline CDR1 and CDR2: MNHEY and SVGAGI. The CDR3 sequence is CASSYRKTDYYYEQYF. CDR3 DNA: TGTGCCAGCAGTTACAGGAAGACGGACTACTACTACGAGCAGTACTTC.

This sequence joins TRBV5-1 and TRBJ2-3, with D perhaps matching TRBD1 (6 bases). This CDR3 has 15 amino acids. Germline CDR1 and CDR2: SGHRS and YFSETQ. Trimming shortened V by 0 bases and J by 0 bases, and 8 bases separated the two germline ends. CDR3 in DNA: TGCGCCAGCAGCTTGGGGGGGCCTAGCACAGATACGCAGTATTTT. Its translation is CASSLGGPSTDTQYF.

The chain employs TRBV10-3 and TRBJ2-1, with 8 positions matching TRBD2. This CDR3 is built from 13 residues. Germline loops: CDR1 ENHRY, CDR2 SYGVKD. J was trimmed by 4 bases and V by 7 bases; bases with no gene match: 3. CDR3 in amino acids: CAITREGYNEQFF. CDR3 DNA sequence: TGTGCCATCACCCGGGAGGGTTACAATGAGCAGTTCTTC.

The genes are TRBV1 and TRBJ2-2; TRBD1 was called by the table and not checked on the DNA. TRBV1 is assigned pseudogene status. The length of the CDR3 is 14 residues. CDR3: CTSNPGTDTGELFF. CDR3 bases: TGCACCAGCAACCCCGGGACAGACACCGGGGAGCTGTTTTTT.

V gene TRBV15 combines with J gene TRBJ2-3, with D maybe TRBD2 (5 bases). The germline CDR1 and CDR2 sequences are LNHNV and YYDKDF (reference sequence). This CDR3 spans 14 amino acids. V was cut by 8 bases and J by 6 bases, with 18 bases left in between. The CDR3 nucleotides are TGTGCCACCGGAGGAGCTAGTTTTTCGGATACGCAGTATTTT. It is translated as CATGGASFSDTQYF.

The chain is built from TRBV5-1 and TRBJ1-1; the match to TRBD1 covers 9 bases. V lost 2 bases, J lost 4 bases, and 3 bases stayed unmatched. The germline gives CDR1 SGHRS, CDR2 YFSETQ. CDR3 length equals 14 residues. CDR3 DNA sequence: TGCGCCAGCAGCTTACAGGGGGCAGGCACTGAAGCTTTCTTT. It specifies CASSLQGAGTEAFF.

The CDR3 region is CASSLPLGQASYEQYF. Written as DNA, the CDR3 is TGTGCCAGCAGCTTGCCCCTCGGGCAGGCCTCCTACGAGCAGTACTTC. The V gene is TRBV7-9, the J gene TRBJ2-7; D gene ambiguous. This CDR3 spans 16 amino acids. V was clipped by 3 bases and J by 0 bases, with 15 bases between them. Germline-derived CDR1 and CDR2 are SEHNR and FQNEAQ (reference sequence).

The rearrangement joins TRBV4-1 to TRBJ2-1; 8 nucleotides align to TRBD2. The CDR3 has 15 amino acids. With V trimmed by 3 bases and J by 7 bases, 8 bases remained unmatched. The germline CDR1 and CDR2 sequences are MGHRA and YSYEKL. CDR3 in amino acids: CASSQALAVPNEQFF. CDR3 bases: TGCGCCAGCAGCCAGGCACTAGCGGTCCCAAATGAGCAGTTCTTC.

The genes are TRBV9 and TRBJ1-5, with TRBD1 matching over 7 bases. From germline, CDR1 is SGDLS and CDR2 YYNGEE. The CDR3 contains 14 residues. V lost 3 bases and J lost 4; bases outside the gene matches: 4. CDR3 protein: CASSAGTVNQPQHF. The DNA of the CDR3 is TGTGCCAGCAGCGCCGGGACAGTAAATCAGCCCCAGCATTTT.

The chain joins TRBV27 to TRBJ1-2, with 10 positions matching TRBD1. From germline, CDR1 is MNHEY and CDR2 SMNVEV (reference sequence). The CDR3 sequence is 14 residues long. With 6 bases clipped from V and 6 bases from J, the junction kept 7 bases outside the gene matches. The CDR3 nucleotides are TGTGCCAGCAGCTGGACAGGGGGTTTTGATGGCTACACCTTC. Encoded protein: CASSWTGGFDGYTF.

V is TRBV9 and J is TRBJ1-6; no definite D call. The CDR3 spans 15 residues. V lost 6 bases to trimming and J lost 4 bases, with 14 bases between them. The germline V gene has CDR1 SGDLS and CDR2 YYNGEE. The chain's CDR3 is CASTLDSGYNSPLHF. The CDR3 coding sequence is TGTGCCAGCACCCTGGACTCCGGGTATAATTCACCCCTCCACTTT.

V and J are TRBV9 and TRBJ2-2; the match to TRBD1 covers 9 bases. The CDR3 contains 16 residues. From germline, CDR1 is SGDLS and CDR2 YYNGEE. J gave up 5 bases and V 0 bases, and 5 bases lay outside the gene matches. In DNA, the CDR3 is TGTGCCAGCAGCGTAGTGGGGACAGGGTGGACCGGGGAGCTGTTTTTT. This gives the protein CASSVVGTGWTGELFF.

This clone was counted a single time. CDR3: CASSPRGQETQYF. The CDR3 DNA reads TGTGCCAGCTCACCACGGGGCCAAGAGACCCAGTACTTC. This chain joins TRBV18 and TRBJ2-5; D gene ambiguous. The CDR3 spans 13 residues. Germline assignment: CDR1 KGHSH and CDR2 LQKENI. Trimming stripped 1 base from V and 1 base from J, with 4 bases between. The variable domain in full, completed from reference TRBV18 and TRBJ2-5, reads NAGVMQNPRHLVRRRGQEARLRCSPMKGHSHVYWYRQLPEEGLKFMVYLQKENIIDESGMPKERFSAEFPKEGPSILRIQQVVRGDSAAYFCASSPRGQETQYFGPGTRLLVL.

This sequence joins TRBV27 and TRBJ1-6, with D possibly matching TRBD1 (5 bases). The ends were cut back, 0 bases at V and 0 bases at J, with 12 bases in the middle. The CDR3 has 18 residues. CDR1 is MNHEY and CDR2 is SMNVEV in the germline V gene (reference sequence). The CDR3 spells CASSLSGGRSSYNSPLHF. The CDR3 coding sequence is TGTGCCAGCAGTTTATCTGGGGGGAGGAGCTCCTATAATTCACCCCTCCACTTT.

This CDR3 is CASIRAATSAHFDEQYF. CDR3 sequence (DNA): TGTGCCAGCATCAGAGCCGCGACTAGCGCTCATTTTGACGAGCAGTACTTC. J is TRBJ2-7 and V is TRBV2; 8 bases fit TRBD2. The CDR3 loop spans 17 amino acids. In germline, CDR1 is SNHLY, CDR2 FYNNEI. Trimming took 7 bases from V and 5 from J; bases not matched to a gene: 19.

This chain joins TRBV2 and TRBJ2-5, with TRBD2 identical over 12 bases. This CDR3 is 14 amino acids long. J was trimmed by 5 bases and V by 11 bases; bases with no gene match: 9. From germline, CDR1 is SNHLY and CDR2 FYNNEI. The CDR3 region is CAHNSGTSGETQYF. CDR3 in DNA: TGTGCCCACAACTCAGGGACTAGCGGGGAGACCCAGTACTTC. The complete variable domain, with remaining parts taken from reference TRBV2 and TRBJ2-5, reads EPEVTQTPSHQVTQMGQEVILRCVPISNHLYFYWYRQILGQKVEFLVSFYNNEISEKSEIFDDQFSVERPDGSNFTLKIRSTKLEDSAMYFCAHNSGTSGETQYFGPGTRLLVL.

V usage is TRBV30 and J usage is TRBJ1-3; D perhaps matches TRBD1 (5 bases). Germline CDR1 and CDR2: GTSNPN and SVGIG (reference sequence). Trimming removed 2 bases at V and 2 bases at J, with 16 bases between. The CDR3 spans 16 residues. The CDR3 bases are TGTGCCTGGAGTTCCCGGGGAGGGGTAACTGGAAACACCATATATTTT. Its translation is CAWSSRGGVTGNTIYF.

This clone came up once. V and J are TRBV5-1 and TRBJ2-7; TRBD2 aligns across 14 bases. The CDR3 contains 14 residues. Germline CDR1 reads SGHRS; CDR2 reads YFSETQ. The ends lost 4 bases at V and 6 bases at J; junction bases unmatched: 3. The CDR3 coding sequence is TGCGCCAGCAGCAGCGGGACTAGCGGGGGCGAGCAGTACTTC. Residues: CASSSGTSGGEQYF.

This rearrangement joins TRBV6-1 to TRBJ1-1; D gene unclear. The germline V and J ends were trimmed by 4 bases and 3 bases, with 6 bases remaining between them. Germline values: CDR1 MNHNS, CDR2 SASEGT. CDR3 length: 12 amino acids. CDR3 amino acids: CASSVAHTEAFF. CDR3 bases: TGTGCCAGCAGTGTCGCCCACACTGAAGCTTTCTTT.

The CDR3 region is CASSIEAGDRKTQYF. The CDR3 DNA reads as TGTGCCAGTAGTATTGAAGCGGGGGACAGGAAGACCCAGTACTTC. The rearrangement links TRBV19 to TRBJ2-5; the D call may be TRBD1 or TRBD2 (8 bases each). The CDR3 spans 15 residues. Trimming stripped 3 bases from V and 6 bases from J, with 17 bases between. Germline V gene data show CDR1 as LNHDA and CDR2 as SQIVND (reference sequence).

A few counts support this clone. The chain links TRBV7-8 to TRBJ2-7, with D uncertain. The germline CDR1 and CDR2 sequences are SGHVS and FQNEAQ. Trimming removed 4 bases at V and 6 bases at J, with 7 bases between. The length of the CDR3 is 11 residues. DNA for the CDR3: TGTGCCAGCAGCTCTGGTCCCGAGCAGTACTTC. Translated: CASSSGPEQYF.

The chain joins TRBV7-9 to TRBJ1-4, with D maybe TRBD1 (5 bases). Trimming cost V 5 bases and J 7 bases, with 17 bases left between them. The CDR3 contains 15 residues. The V gene's germline CDR1 is SEHNR and CDR2 FQNEAQ (reference sequence). The CDR3 coding sequence is TGTGCCAGCAGCCCCCTATTGGGGGAGAGTGAAAAACTGTTTTTT. It yields the protein CASSPLLGESEKLFF.

This chain joins TRBV15 and TRBJ1-2; 9 positions match TRBD1. V gave up 4 bases and J gave up 4 bases; unmatched junction bases: 13. Germline V gene data show CDR1 as LNHNV and CDR2 as YYDKDF (reference sequence). This CDR3 has 17 residues. The CDR3 loop is CATSKESAGQGFYGYTF. The CDR3 DNA reads TGTGCCACCAGCAAAGAATCAGCGGGACAGGGTTTCTATGGCTACACCTTC.

CDR3 loop: CASSPGQGYYEQYF. The CDR3 coding sequence is TGTGCCAGCAGCCCCGGACAGGGATACTACGAGCAGTACTTC. The V call is TRBV9, the J call TRBJ2-7; TRBD1 matches 8 bases. From germline, CDR1 is SGDLS and CDR2 YYNGEE. Trimming at V came to 4 bases and at J to 3 bases, leaving 6 bases not matched to a gene. The CDR3 sequence is 14 residues long. Full variable domain (missing parts from reference TRBV9 and TRBJ2-7): DSGVTQTPKHLITATGQRVTLRCSPRSGDLSVYWYQQSLDQGLQFLIQYYNGEERAKGNILERFSAQQFPDLHSELNLSSLELGDSALYFCASSPGQGYYEQYFGPGTRLTVT.

The chain uses TRBV6-6 and TRBJ2-7, with D possibly TRBD1 on 7 matching bases. Germline CDR1 MNHNY, CDR2 SVGAGI (reference sequence). Trimming cost V 10 bases and J 3 bases, with 16 bases left between them. This CDR3 contains 13 residues. CDR3 protein: CATTPGGNYEQYF. As DNA, the CDR3 is TGTGCCACCACGCCAGGGGGGAACTACGAGCAGTACTTC.

V gene TRBV30 combines with J gene TRBJ2-7; D is unresolved. CDR3 size: 11 residues. V was pared by 1 base and J by 3 bases, with 4 bases between. Germline CDR1 GTSNPN, CDR2 SVGIG (reference sequence). CDR3 coding DNA: TGTGCCTGGAGTGGGTTCTACGAGCAGTACTTC. This translates into CAWSGFYEQYF.

The V gene is TRBV7-6, the J gene TRBJ2-1; D ambiguous. The CDR3 spans 15 residues. Germline lookup yields CDR1 SGHVS and CDR2 FNYEAQ. Trimming removed 3 bases at V and 8 bases at J, with 17 bases between. CDR3 sequence (DNA): TGTGCCAGCAGCTTGGACCCGGACGGCGGCGATGAGCAGTTCTTC. Translation: CASSLDPDGGDEQFF. Using reference TRBV7-6 and TRBJ2-1 for the parts outside the CDR3, the full variable domain is GAGVSQSPRYKVTKRGQDVALRCDPISGHVSLYWYRQALGQGPEFLTYFNYEAQQDKSGLPNDRFSAERPEGSISTLTIQRTEQRDSAMYRCASSLDPDGGDEQFFGPGTRLTVL.

Written as DNA, the CDR3 is TGCGCCAGCAGCCGTACCGGGACAGGGTTTTCCTACGAGCAGTACTTC. Translating it yields CASSRTGTGFSYEQYF. This chain links TRBV5-1 with TRBJ2-7, with TRBD1 matching 9 bases. Per the germline V gene, CDR1 is SGHRS and CDR2 is YFSETQ. The junction had 9 bases not matched to a gene; V was cut back by 4 bases and J by 1 base. The CDR3 runs 16 residues.

V is TRBV5-1 and J is TRBJ1-2; D gene uncertain. The CDR3 contains 17 residues. Per germline, CDR1 SGHRS and CDR2 YFSETQ. Deletions cut 0 bases from V and 2 bases from J, with 17 bases between. CDR3 sequence (DNA): TGCGCCAGCAGCTTGGCCGCGGGGATCGGAGGCAACTATGGCTACACCTTC. Protein product: CASSLAAGIGGNYGYTF.

The chain carries TRBV7-9 and TRBJ2-5, with D possibly being TRBD2 (5 bases). V was pared by 1 base and J by 4 bases, with 13 bases between. CDR1 SEHNR and CDR2 FQNEAQ come from the germline V gene (reference sequence). This CDR3 contains 15 residues. The CDR3 DNA reads as TGTGCCAGCAGCTTAGATCGGGGAGAGGGAGAGACCCAGTACTTC. It translates to CASSLDRGEGETQYF.